The clone carrying this TCR beta chain occurred a few times. The source of the sample is a study of T cells after yellow fever vaccination. V shed 0 bases, J shed 5 bases, and the junction held 4 bases outside the gene matches. This CDR3 is 16 amino acids long. Germline CDR1 SGHDN, CDR2 FVKESK. TCRdb recomputed calls from the 5' RACE reads with MiXCR, one row per CDR3 protein. The table includes about 260,000 distinct CDR3 sequences, 5.2% detected once. The sample here was CD4+ T cells sorted from PBMCs, taken on the day of the yellow fever booster vaccination. This TCR was recovered from a man between 18 and 35 years old who received the YFV17D yellow fever vaccine. This sequence joins TRBV14 and TRBJ2-1, with 10 bases aligning to TRBD1. Here the CDR3 reads CASSQDLGTGDNEQFF. The CDR3, as DNA: TGTGCCAGCAGCCAAGATTTGGGGACAGGGGACAATGAGCAGTTCTTC.